Below, 2 T cell receptor beta chains from the same sample are listed, as sequenced in a study of OX40 agonist ivuxolimab in advanced cancers. Method: immunoSEQ multiplex PCR; TCRdb's copy keeps in-frame clones and lacks some. The repertoire holds tens of thousands of clones, with 90% as singletons. This specimen consisted of CD4+ or CD8+ T cells sorted from blood, obtained in a trial of the OX40 agonist ivuxolimab. These receptors originate from an adult with an advanced solid tumor such as melanoma, head and neck, liver or kidney cancer.

This clone occurred a few times. The chain recombines TRBV11-2 with TRBJ2-3, with 9 bases identical to TRBD1. This CDR3 has 13 residues. The V segment lost 5 bases and the J segment 8 bases; nucleotides outside the gene matches: 5. Germline V gives CDR1 SGHAT, CDR2 FQNNGV. CDR3 protein: CASSPNRGPTQYF. The CDR3 region has the DNA TGTGCCAGCAGCCCGAACAGGGGGCCTACGCAGTATTTT.

V gene TRBV29-1 combines with J gene TRBJ2-3; 9 nucleotides line up with TRBD2. This CDR3 has 14 residues. Looked up from germline, CDR1 is SQVTM and CDR2 is ANQGSEA. V lost 1 base and J lost 7; bases outside the gene matches: 6. The DNA of the CDR3 is TGCAGCGTTGAAGGGGCGGGAGGGGTAAATACGCAGTATTTT. Its translation: CSVEGAGGVNTQYF.